This TCR beta chain came from a study of CD8 T cells in Susac syndrome. General observations from the study: The study's TCR sequencing and HLA analysis drew on a certain number of individuals. That number was acknowledged as relatively small.

CD8+ and CD4+ T cells from blood underwent TCR beta sequencing, which was carried out in a high-throughput format. It was healthy donors who served as the controls, matched for age and sex. The CDR3 runs 13 residues. Germline loops: CDR1 SQVTM, CDR2 ANQGSEA. Trimming left V 7 bases short and J 3 bases short, with 14 bases between. This clonotype was seen a handful of times. The target antigen is unknown. Random hexamers were used to reverse transcribe about 0.5 to 1 ug of RNA. The immunoSEQ assay covered 54 Vbeta and 13 Jbeta segments for CDR3. MiXCR, applied by TCRdb to the immunoSEQ multiplex PCR reads, yields one record per CDR3 protein. The table has just under 150,000 distinct CDR3 sequences, roughly 95% seen once; the top ten hold 0.07% to 0.1%.

V is TRBV29-1 and J is TRBJ2-3; no firm D call. The specimen sequenced was CD4+ T cells from PBMCs. This sequence was found in a human donor in good health. CDR3 DNA sequence: TGCAGCGCGCGACAAATACAGACAGATACGCAGTATTTT. Protein: CSARQIQTDTQYF.